These T cell receptor beta chains were read from a single sample in a study of PD-L1 blockade in urothelial cancer. The repertoire was sequenced with immunoSEQ multiplex PCR; TCRdb's copy has only in-frame clones and lacks some. The table shows about 35,000 clones, with around 80% occurring only once. This material consisted of PBMCs, taken around atezolizumab (anti-PD-L1) treatment. These receptors originate from a man aged 65 to 79 with urothelial cancer. CDR3s leave out the opening cysteine and the closing phenylalanine or tryptophan. A D gene is named only where the DNA matches it firmly. The size field is filled for only some rows; it gives once, few, many or a size class.

d_gene | abundance | j_gene | v_gene | CDR3aa
- | - | TRBJ1-6 | TRBV27 | ASSPPRGGDNSPLH
- | - | TRBJ2-3 | TRBV25-1 | ASSDGILRDTQY
TRBD1 | - | TRBJ2-3 | TRBV9 | ASSVTGGSREDTQY
- | - | TRBJ1-1 | TRBV7-3 | ASSLDRHTEAF
TRBD2 | - | TRBJ2-1 | TRBV7-3 | ASSQSGRARDEQF
- | - | TRBJ2-1 | TRBV7-2 | ASSSTRLRDEQF
- | - | TRBJ1-2 | TRBV28 | ASSEEVRVAGYT
- | - | TRBJ1-1 | TRBV27 | ASSFWGGNPTEAF
- | - | TRBJ2-4 | TRBV19 | ASSIDRKNIQY
TRBD2 | - | TRBJ2-3 | TRBV5-1 | ASSLAASGGTDTQY
- | few | TRBJ1-5 | TRBV28 | ASSLYGSDNQPQH
TRBD2 | - | TRBJ2-3 | TRBV5-1 | ASSPGTSGRADTQY
- | - | TRBJ1-1 | TRBV10-3 | AISAREDTEAF
- | - | TRBJ1-2 | TRBV27 | AGSLRQGYGYT
- | - | TRBJ1-5 | TRBV28 | ASSFWRGHQPQH
- | - | TRBJ1-6 | TRBV28 | ASSLEGDSPLH
- | few | TRBJ2-7 | TRBV7-2 | ASSPASYEQY
TRBD1 | - | TRBJ2-2 | TRBV7-2 | ASSPTGVGTGELF
TRBD1 | - | TRBJ1-2 | TRBV14 | ASSLQGNYGYT
TRBD1 | - | TRBJ2-7 | TRBV7-8 | ASSLTMGTVAYEQY
TRBD1 | - | TRBJ1-4 | TRBV7-2 | ASSLDRGKKLF
TRBD2 | - | TRBJ2-2 | TRBV7-2 | ASRISGLAGNTGELF
- | few | TRBJ2-2 | TRBV5-1 | ASLQTAGELF
TRBD2 | once | TRBJ2-7 | TRBV13 | ASSFTSGGSDRSEQY
- | - | TRBJ1-1 | TRBV19 | ASSAGGKNTEAF
TRBD1 | - | TRBJ2-5 | TRBV7-3 | ASSPEQGVKTQY
- | - | TRBJ1-2 | TRBV30 | AWSVARGGNYGYT
- | - | TRBJ1-2 | TRBV2 | ASSGGSPDGYT
TRBD2 | few | TRBJ2-3 | TRBV5-1 | ASSLVREGTDTQY
- | - | TRBJ1-5 | TRBV4-3 | ASSLRRNQPQH
- | few | TRBJ1-5 | TRBV30 | AWSVKDSYSNQPQH
- | few | TRBJ1-1 | TRBV30 | AWSVDNEAF
- | - | TRBJ1-1 | TRBV11-3 | ASSRGMDTEAF
- | - | TRBJ2-1 | TRBV28 | ASSPFRSPSSSEQF
TRBD1 | - | TRBJ2-1 | TRBV5-1 | ASSPRTGQVNEQF
- | - | TRBJ1-2 | TRBV6-5 | ASSEGGAIEGYT
- | - | TRBJ1-4 | TRBV2 | ASSEGFGAGNEKLF
TRBD1 | - | TRBJ2-5 | TRBV30 | AWSDKVGTEETQY
- | - | TRBJ1-4 | TRBV4-3 | ASSLGQIPTNEKLF
TRBD2 | - | TRBJ2-3 | TRBV7-2 | ASSTHLGGPIDTQY
- | - | TRBJ2-1 | TRBV7-2 | ASSQVGAQGEQF
- | - | TRBJ2-1 | TRBV19 | ASSSPGTPYNEQF
- | once | TRBJ2-1 | TRBV5-4 | ASSWLQVHSYNEQF
- | - | TRBJ1-2 | TRBV6-1 | ASIQRGRSFNGYT
TRBD1 | - | TRBJ2-2 | TRBV6-5 | ASRRTGDLTGELF